This passage covers 5 T cell receptor beta chains from one sample sequenced in a study of CXCR3-negative and CXCR3-positive naive CD8 T cells. The libraries of TRB cDNA were constructed through 5' RACE using UMI labels. Each CDR3 protein gets one entry in TCRdb, which reprocessed the 5' RACE reads and gives no DNA. The data show approximately 49,000 distinct CDR3 sequences, and the top ten clones hold 15%. The sequencing input was memory CD8+ T cells from blood. The receptors here all came from a human donor in good health. Some clones in this sample may be carry-over from other donors' samples.

CDR3 residues: CASSQGLAGRSYEQYF. V and J are TRBV28 and TRBJ2-7; TCRdb indicates TRBD2, and absent DNA this call remains unverified. The CDR3 totals 16 residues. CDR1 and CDR2 (germline): MDHEN, SYDVKM.

This chain links TRBV4-1 with TRBJ2-1; without DNA, the TCRdb call of TRBD1 cannot be checked. The CDR3 covers 17 residues. From germline, CDR1 is MGHRA and CDR2 YSYEKL. The CDR3 reads CASSQYVADRDYNEQFF.

The chain combines TRBV28 with TRBJ1-1. Germline V gene data show CDR1 as MDHEN and CDR2 as SYDVKM. This CDR3 comprises 13 residues. CDR3 in amino acids: CASRLSVNTEAFF. The whole variable domain, remainder taken from reference TRBV28 and TRBJ1-1, is DVKVTQSSRYLVKRTGEKVFLECVQDMDHENMFWYRQDPGLGLRLIYFSYDVKMKEKGDIPEGYSVSREKKERFSLILESASTNQTSMYLCASRLSVNTEAFFGQGTRLTVV.

The chain uses TRBV10-3 and TRBJ2-3; there is no DNA to check the TCRdb D call of TRBD2. The CDR3 totals 16 residues. The germline V gene has CDR1 ENHRY and CDR2 SYGVKD. CDR3 loop: CAISESPSGVTDTQYF.

The CDR3 here is CASSPDSDNEQFF. V and J are TRBV28 and TRBJ2-1. The CDR3 length is 13 residues. CDR1 and CDR2 from the germline V gene are MDHEN and SYDVKM.